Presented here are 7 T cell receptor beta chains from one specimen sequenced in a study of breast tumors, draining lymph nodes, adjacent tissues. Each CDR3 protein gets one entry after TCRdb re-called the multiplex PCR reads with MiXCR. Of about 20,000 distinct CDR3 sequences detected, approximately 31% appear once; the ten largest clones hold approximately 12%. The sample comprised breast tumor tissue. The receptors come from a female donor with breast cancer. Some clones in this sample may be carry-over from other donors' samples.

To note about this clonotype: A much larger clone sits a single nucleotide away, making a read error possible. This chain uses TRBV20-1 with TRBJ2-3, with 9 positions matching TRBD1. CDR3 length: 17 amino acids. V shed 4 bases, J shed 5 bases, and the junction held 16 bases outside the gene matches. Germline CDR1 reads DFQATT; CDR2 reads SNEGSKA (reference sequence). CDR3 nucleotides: TGCAGTGCTATCGACAGGGGGTTGGGTGAGGTTCGAGATACGCAGTATTTT. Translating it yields CSAIDRGLGEVRDTQYF.

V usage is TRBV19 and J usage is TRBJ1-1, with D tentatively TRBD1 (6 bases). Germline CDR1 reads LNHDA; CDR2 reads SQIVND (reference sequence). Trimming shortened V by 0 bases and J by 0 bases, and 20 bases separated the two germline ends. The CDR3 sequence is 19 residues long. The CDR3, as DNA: TGTGCCAGTAGTATAGAGGGGTGGCGGGGGCGCGGAGTGAACACTGAAGCTTTCTTT. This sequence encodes CASSIEGWRGRGVNTEAFF. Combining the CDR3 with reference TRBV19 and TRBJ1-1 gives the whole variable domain DGGITQSPKYLFRKEGQNVTLSCEQNLNHDAMYWYRQDPGQGLRLIYYSQIVNDFQKGDIAEGYSVSREKKESFPLTVTSAQKNPTAFYLCASSIEGWRGRGVNTEAFFGQGTRLTVV.

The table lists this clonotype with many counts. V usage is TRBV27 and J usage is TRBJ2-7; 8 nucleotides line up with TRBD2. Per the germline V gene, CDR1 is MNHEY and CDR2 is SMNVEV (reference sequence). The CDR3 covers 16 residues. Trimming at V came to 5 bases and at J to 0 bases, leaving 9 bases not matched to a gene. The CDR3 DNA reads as TGTGCCAGCAGTCCGTATACTAGCGGAAGCTCCTACGAGCAGTACTTC. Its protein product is CASSPYTSGSSYEQYF.

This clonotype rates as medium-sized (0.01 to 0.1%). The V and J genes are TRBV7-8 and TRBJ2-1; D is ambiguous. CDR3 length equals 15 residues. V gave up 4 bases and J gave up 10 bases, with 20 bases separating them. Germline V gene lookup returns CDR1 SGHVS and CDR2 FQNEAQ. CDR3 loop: CASSWQAPVLKEQFF. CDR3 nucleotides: TGTGCCAGCAGCTGGCAAGCTCCCGTTCTGAAGGAGCAGTTCTTC.

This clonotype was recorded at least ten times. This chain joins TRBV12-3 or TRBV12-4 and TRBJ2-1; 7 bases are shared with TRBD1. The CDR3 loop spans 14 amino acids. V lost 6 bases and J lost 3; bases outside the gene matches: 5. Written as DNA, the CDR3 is TGTGCCAGCAGAACCGGGACAGACTACAATGAGCAGTTCTTC. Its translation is CASRTGTDYNEQFF.

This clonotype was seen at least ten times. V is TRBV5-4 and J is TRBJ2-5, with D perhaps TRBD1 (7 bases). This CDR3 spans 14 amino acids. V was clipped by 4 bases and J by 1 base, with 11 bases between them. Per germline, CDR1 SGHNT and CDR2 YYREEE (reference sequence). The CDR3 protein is CASSTRDSQETQYF. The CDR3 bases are TGTGCCAGCAGCACGCGGGACAGCCAAGAGACCCAGTACTTC.

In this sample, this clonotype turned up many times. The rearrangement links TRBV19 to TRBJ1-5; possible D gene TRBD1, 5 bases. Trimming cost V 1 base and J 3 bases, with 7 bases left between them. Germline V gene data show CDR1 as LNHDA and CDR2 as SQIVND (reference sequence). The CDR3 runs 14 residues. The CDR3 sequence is CASSIVGDNQPQHF. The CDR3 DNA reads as TGTGCCAGTAGTATAGTAGGGGACAATCAGCCCCAGCATTTT.